The 15 T cell receptor beta chains given below trace back to one sample, sequenced in a study of T-cell memory formation after mild COVID-19. TCRdb passed the 5' RACE reads through MiXCR, listing each CDR3 protein once. The data contain about 310,000 distinct CDR3 sequences, approximately 16% of them singletons. Material: PBMCs or a T cell subset sorted from them (not recorded which). The origin of the receptors is a man aged 18 to 29 who had mild COVID-19 (a few samples of this study predate the infection). Cell type and time point are not known.

The chain is built from TRBV5-5 and TRBJ2-3, with 8 bases lining up with TRBD1. Trimming at V came to 4 bases and at J to 2 bases, leaving 3 bases not matched to a gene. Germline V gives CDR1 SGHKS, CDR2 YYEKEE (reference sequence). The CDR3 spans 14 residues. CDR3 DNA sequence: TGTGCCAGCAGCCTGGACAGGGCCACAGATACGCAGTATTTT. This codes for CASSLDRATDTQYF.

V is TRBV14 and J is TRBJ2-2, with D hard to call. Trimming cost V 1 base and J 8 bases, with 2 bases left between them. The CDR3 runs to 11 residues. Germline CDR1 is SGHDN and CDR2 is FVKESK. The CDR3 is CASSQGGELFF. CDR3 DNA sequence: TGTGCCAGCAGCCAAGGTGGGGAGCTGTTTTTT.

The gene calls are TRBV6-5 and TRBJ2-3; TRBD1 or TRBD2 may be the D gene (7 bases each). From germline, CDR1 is MNHEY and CDR2 SVGAGI. Trimming removed 6 bases from V and 1 base from J, with 17 bases in between. This CDR3 has 16 residues. The CDR3 protein is CASSPGGGRGTDTQYF. For the CDR3, the DNA is TGTGCCAGCAGCCCAGGGGGGGGGCGCGGCACAGATACGCAGTATTTT.

The rearrangement joins TRBV20-1 to TRBJ2-7; D assignment may be TRBD1 or TRBD2 (5 bases each). V lost 3 bases, J lost 7 bases, and 22 bases lay in between. In germline, CDR1 is DFQATT, CDR2 SNEGSKA (reference sequence). There are 15 residues in the CDR3. Written as DNA, the CDR3 is TGCAGTGCTAGGGGACCGGCCTTTGGGGTGAATGAGCAGTACTTC. Its translation is CSARGPAFGVNEQYF.

This sequence joins TRBV2 and TRBJ1-5, with D perhaps matching TRBD1 (6 bases). The CDR3 loop spans 16 amino acids. Trimming left V 2 bases short and J 6 bases short, with 17 bases between. Per the germline V gene, CDR1 is SNHLY and CDR2 is FYNNEI. The chain's CDR3 is CASSEFRGAWVQPQHF. The CDR3 DNA reads as TGTGCCAGCAGTGAATTCCGGGGGGCGTGGGTTCAGCCCCAGCATTTT.

This clonotype occurred a few times. The gene calls are TRBV7-2 and TRBJ2-7; D possibly corresponds to TRBD2 (6 bases). The V gene lost 4 bases and the J gene lost 7 bases, with 17 bases spanning the gap. Germline CDR1 SGHTA, CDR2 FQGNSA. The CDR3 covers 14 residues. DNA for the CDR3: TGTGCCAGCAGCTCCGGGACTGGGATAGGGGAGCAGTACTTC. This sequence encodes CASSSGTGIGEQYF.

The genes are TRBV11-2 and TRBJ1-3; D remains ambiguous. The CDR3 length is 14 residues. V lost 2 bases and J lost 0, with 5 bases in between. Germline V CDR1 and CDR2: SGHAT, FQNNGV. The DNA for the CDR3 is TGTGCCAGCAGCTTAATGGGCTCTGGAAACACCATATATTTT. It codes for CASSLMGSGNTIYF.

This clonotype was recorded a few times. This sequence joins TRBV11-2 and TRBJ2-3; the match to TRBD1 covers 11 bases. V was clipped by 3 bases and J by 4 bases; unmatched bases: 3. Germline V gene data show CDR1 as SGHAT and CDR2 as FQNNGV. The CDR3 totals 15 residues. CDR3 loop: CASSLDRGPADTQYF. CDR3 in DNA: TGTGCCAGCAGCTTGGACAGGGGGCCGGCAGATACGCAGTATTTT.

This rearrangement joins TRBV30 to TRBJ1-1, with a possible D match to TRBD1 (5 bases). The CDR3 is 12 amino acids. Germline V gives CDR1 GTSNPN, CDR2 SVGIG (reference sequence). V lost 5 bases and J 7 bases, leaving 14 bases between the germline ends. The CDR3 region has the DNA TGTGCCTGGCCTTTTAGACAGTTTGAAGCTTTCTTT. Translation: CAWPFRQFEAFF.

This clonotype was seen a handful of times. This rearrangement joins TRBV27 to TRBJ2-7; D is perhaps TRBD1 (6 bases). CDR3 length: 17 amino acids. Trimming left V 2 bases short and J 5 bases short, with 22 bases between. Germline V gives CDR1 MNHEY, CDR2 SMNVEV (reference sequence). The CDR3 region is CASSLRGHRLRGNEQYV. Written as DNA, the CDR3 is TGTGCCAGCAGTTTAAGGGGACACCGCTTGAGGGGGAACGAGCAGTACGTC.

The chain recombines TRBV4-3 with TRBJ1-2; TRBD1 agrees at 7 bases. Germline V CDR1 and CDR2: LGHNA, YSLEER. The CDR3 has 16 amino acids. V gave up 6 bases and J gave up 6 bases; unmatched junction bases: 16. The CDR3 is CASSLINRGGTDGYTF. In DNA form, the CDR3 reads TGCGCCAGCAGTCTGATAAACAGGGGCGGGACGGATGGCTACACCTTC.

The chain has TRBV7-2 and TRBJ2-5, with a weak D call TRBD1 (6 bases). Trimming took off 2 bases at V and 5 bases at J, with 9 bases between the two ends. Germline V gives CDR1 SGHTA, CDR2 FQGNSA. The CDR3 extends over 13 amino acids. The CDR3, as DNA: TGTGCCAGCAGCTTATGGACAGAGGAGACCCAGTACTTC. Residues: CASSLWTEETQYF.

V is TRBV9 and J is TRBJ2-1; D ambiguous. The CDR3 covers 12 residues. With 4 bases removed from V and 9 bases from J, the gap between germline ends came to 11 bases. The germline V gene encodes CDR1 SGDLS and CDR2 YYNGEE. CDR3 loop: CASSKNSVEQFF. In nucleotides, the CDR3 is TGTGCCAGCAGCAAAAACTCGGTTGAGCAGTTCTTC. Complete variable domain (other parts from reference TRBV9 and TRBJ2-1): DSGVTQTPKHLITATGQRVTLRCSPRSGDLSVYWYQQSLDQGLQFLIQYYNGEERAKGNILERFSAQQFPDLHSELNLSSLELGDSALYFCASSKNSVEQFFGPGTRLTVL.

The table lists this clonotype with a few counts. The rearrangement uses TRBV9 and TRBJ1-1; a possible D gene is TRBD1 (5 bases). The CDR3 has 13 amino acids. Trimming removed 7 bases from V and 2 bases from J, with 12 bases in between. In germline, CDR1 is SGDLS, CDR2 YYNGEE. Here the CDR3 reads CASGWDSNTEAFF. DNA for the CDR3: TGTGCCAGCGGGTGGGACTCCAACACTGAAGCTTTCTTT.

The sample holds a few counts of this clonotype. The chain uses TRBV7-9 and TRBJ1-1; D is perhaps TRBD1 (6 bases). With 3 bases removed from V and 0 bases from J, the gap between germline ends came to 8 bases. CDR1 and CDR2 (germline): SEHNR, FQNEAQ (reference sequence). The CDR3 contains 14 residues. The CDR3 reads CASSLGHVNTEAFF. The CDR3 nucleotides read TGTGCCAGCAGCTTGGGACACGTGAACACTGAAGCTTTCTTT.